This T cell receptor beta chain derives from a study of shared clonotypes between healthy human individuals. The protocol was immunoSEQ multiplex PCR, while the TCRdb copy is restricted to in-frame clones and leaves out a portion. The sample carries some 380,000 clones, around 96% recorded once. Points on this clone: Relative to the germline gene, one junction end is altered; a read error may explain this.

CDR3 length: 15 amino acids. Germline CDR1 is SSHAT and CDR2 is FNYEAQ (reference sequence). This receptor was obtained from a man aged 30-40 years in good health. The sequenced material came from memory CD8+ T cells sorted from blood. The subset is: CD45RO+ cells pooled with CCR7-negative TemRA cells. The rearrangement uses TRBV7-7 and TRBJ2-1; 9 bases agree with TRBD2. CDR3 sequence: CASSLSGSSYNEQFF. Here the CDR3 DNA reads TGTGCTAGCAGCCTTAGCGGGAGTAGTTACAATGAGCAGTTCTTC.